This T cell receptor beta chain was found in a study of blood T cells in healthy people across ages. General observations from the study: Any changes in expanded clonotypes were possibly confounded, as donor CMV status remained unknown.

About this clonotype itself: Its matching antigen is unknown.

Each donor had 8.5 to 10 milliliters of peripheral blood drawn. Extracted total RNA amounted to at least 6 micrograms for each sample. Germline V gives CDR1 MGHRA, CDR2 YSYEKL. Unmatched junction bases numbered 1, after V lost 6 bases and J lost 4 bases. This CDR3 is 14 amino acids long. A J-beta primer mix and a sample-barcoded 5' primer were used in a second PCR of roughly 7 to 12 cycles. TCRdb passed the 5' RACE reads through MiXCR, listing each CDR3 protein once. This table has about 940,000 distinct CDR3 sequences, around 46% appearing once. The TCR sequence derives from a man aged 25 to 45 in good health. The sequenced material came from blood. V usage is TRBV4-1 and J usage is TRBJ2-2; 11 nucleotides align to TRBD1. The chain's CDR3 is CASRGQGGTGELFF. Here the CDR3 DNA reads TGCGCCAGCAGGGGACAGGGGGGCACCGGGGAGCTGTTTTTT.